These T cell receptor beta chains were read from a single sample in a study of cytomegalovirus exposure and HLA in healthy donors. Using immunoSEQ multiplex PCR, the repertoire was profiled, and TCRdb retains in-frame clones only, with some absent. This table has roughly 130,000 clones, around three quarters appearing once. Sequenced sample: PBMCs. The receptors originated from a man aged 35-49 years in good health and CMV-seronegative. The CDR3 runs from the conserved cysteine through the conserved F or W. The order of the fields is J gene, D gene, V gene, clone size, CDR3 protein, CDR3 DNA. D genes are given only for firm matches. Size values are once, few and many counts, or a class for expanded clones, and some rows have none.

TRBJ1-1	TRBD1	TRBV7-9	.	CASSSASDRVTEAFF	TGTGCCAGCAGCTCGGCATCTGACAGGGTCACTGAAGCTTTCTTT
TRBJ1-1	TRBD1	TRBV5-1	.	CASSLVEGAGSEAFF	TGCGCCAGCAGCTTGGTAGAGGGGGCGGGATCCGAAGCTTTCTTT
TRBJ1-6	TRBD1	TRBV27	.	CASRVRQGSGSPLHF	TGTGCCAGCAGGGTCCGACAGGGGAGCGGTTCACCCCTCCACTTT
TRBJ2-3	.	TRBV27	.	CASSYSSTDTQYF	TGTGCCAGCAGTTACTCTAGCACAGATACGCAGTATTTT
TRBJ2-4	.	TRBV28	once	CATWTGRGNIQYF	TGTGCCACCTGGACAGGGCGGGGGAACATTCAGTACTTC
TRBJ2-7	TRBD2	TRBV15	.	CATSPSAGDEQYF	TGTGCCACCAGCCCCTCTGCGGGGGACGAGCAGTACTTC
TRBJ2-1	.	TRBV11-2	.	CASSLAPRTGSSYNEQFF	TGTGCCAGCAGCTTAGCCCCCCGTACAGGGAGCTCCTACAATGAGCAGTTCTTC
TRBJ2-5	TRBD1	TRBV7-7	few	CASSLGGTGKETQYF	TGTGCCAGCAGCTTAGGGGGGACAGGGAAAGAGACCCAGTACTTC
TRBJ1-5	.	TRBV28	once	CASSSLIDRTDSQPQHF	TGTGCCAGCAGTTCACTAATCGACAGGACGGATAGTCAGCCCCAGCATTTT
TRBJ1-2	TRBD1	TRBV5-1	.	CASSSDRGNYGYTF	TGCGCCAGCAGCTCCGACAGGGGTAACTATGGCTACACCTTC
TRBJ2-7	.	TRBV11-2	.	CASSPYGLLEEQYF	TGTGCCAGCAGCCCCTACGGACTTCTGGAGGAGCAGTACTTC
TRBJ2-3	TRBD2	TRBV7-6	.	CASSSEAGGPDTQYF	TGTGCCAGCAGCTCAGAAGCGGGGGGGCCTGATACGCAGTATTTT
TRBJ2-7	TRBD2	TRBV27	.	CASSFQRDGTYEQYF	TGTGCCAGCAGTTTTCAGCGGGACGGGACCTACGAGCAGTACTTC
TRBJ2-3	TRBD2	TRBV4-1	.	CASSQGAWEREGQNTQYF	TGCGCCAGCAGCCAAGGGGCATGGGAGCGGGAGGGCCAAAATACGCAGTATTTT
TRBJ1-5	.	TRBV6-5	once	CATSGVSGNQPQHF	TGTGCCACGTCCGGGGTATCGGGCAATCAGCCCCAGCATTTT
TRBJ1-6	.	TRBV5-6	.	CASSFRPPTNSPLHF	TGTGCCAGCAGCTTCCGACCCCCGACAAATTCACCCCTCCACTTT